The 26 T cell receptor beta chains below were found in one sample sequenced in a study of blood T cell repertoires in COVID-19. Profiling relied on immunoSEQ multiplex PCR, and the TCRdb table lists in-frame clones only, not all of them. The data show 250,000 to 300,000 clones, 70% to 90% seen once. The sample consisted of PBMCs or T cells enriched from blood (not recorded which). These TCRs come from a woman in her 30s who had recovered from COVID-19.

This sequence joins TRBV7-2 and TRBJ2-5; TRBD2 aligns across 14 bases. This CDR3 spans 17 amino acids. Per the germline V gene, CDR1 is SGHTA and CDR2 is FQGNSA. The V and J ends lost 5 bases and 5 bases, in that order; junction bases with no gene match: 10. CDR3 amino acids: CASSPQGRLAGGETQYF. Written as DNA, the CDR3 is TGTGCCAGCAGCCCCCAGGGAAGACTAGCGGGGGGGGAGACCCAGTACTTC.

The chain has TRBV7-6 and TRBJ2-1; TRBD2 matches 12 bases. Germline V CDR1 and CDR2: SGHVS, FNYEAQ. The trim removed 5 bases at V and 2 bases at J, leaving 10 bases unmatched. This CDR3 region has 18 residues. The CDR3 DNA reads TGTGCCAGCAGCAAAGGGGCTAGCGGGGGGGCCACCTACAATGAGCAGTTCTTC. Protein product: CASSKGASGGATYNEQFF.

This clone came up once. The chain links TRBV15 to TRBJ2-2; TRBD1 matches at 7 bases. Germline values: CDR1 LNHNV, CDR2 YYDKDF (reference sequence). This CDR3 is 17 amino acids long. The V segment lost 0 bases and the J segment 4 bases; nucleotides outside the gene matches: 8. CDR3 sequence: CATSRDPPGGVTGELFF. The CDR3 region has the DNA TGTGCCACCAGCAGAGATCCGCCAGGGGGAGTCACCGGGGAGCTGTTTTTT.

This clone was observed a single time. The V call is TRBV3-1 (or the pseudogene TRBV3-2), the J call TRBJ2-3; TRBD2 might be the D (5 bases). The CDR3 sequence is 16 residues long. V was clipped by 0 bases and J by 1 base, with 11 bases between them. The V gene's germline CDR1 is LGHDT and CDR2 YNNKEL (reference sequence). CDR3 loop: CASSQDRVSGTDTQYF. The CDR3 DNA follows: TGTGCCAGCAGCCAAGATAGGGTTAGCGGCACAGATACGCAGTATTTT.

V usage is TRBV15 and J usage is TRBJ1-5, with D possibly TRBD1 on 6 matching bases. The ends were cut back, 0 bases at V and 6 bases at J, with 12 bases in the middle. The germline V gene has CDR1 LNHNV and CDR2 YYDKDF (reference sequence). The CDR3 consists of 15 residues. The chain's CDR3 is CATSREGAWGQPQHF. CDR3 sequence (DNA): TGTGCCACCAGCAGAGAGGGGGCCTGGGGTCAGCCCCAGCATTTT.

The rearrangement uses TRBV7-8 and TRBJ1-1; weak D call: TRBD1 (5 bases). This CDR3 has 14 amino acids. V gave up 7 bases and J gave up 0 bases, with 12 bases separating them. The V gene's germline CDR1 is SGHVS and CDR2 FQNEAQ. CDR3 bases: TGTGCCAGCAACAGGTTATCAATGAACACTGAAGCTTTCTTT. It specifies CASNRLSMNTEAFF.

This chain joins TRBV3-1 (or the pseudogene TRBV3-2) and TRBJ2-5; 11 nucleotides match TRBD1. The CDR3 is 14 amino acids. CDR1 is LGHDT, CDR2 YNNKEL, per germline (reference sequence). V gave up 4 bases and J gave up 5 bases; unmatched junction bases: 3. CDR3 region: CASSRTGGGETQYF. CDR3 DNA sequence: TGTGCCAGCAGCCGGACAGGGGGCGGTGAGACCCAGTACTTC.

This clone was detected once. This chain links TRBV11-2 with TRBJ2-5; no definite D call. V gave up 2 bases and J gave up 4 bases, with 8 bases separating them. Germline V gene data show CDR1 as SGHAT and CDR2 as FQNNGV. This CDR3 is 13 amino acids long. The CDR3 DNA follows: TGTGCCAGCAGCTTAAGCCTCGGAGAGACCCAGTACTTC. Its protein is CASSLSLGETQYF.

The V gene is TRBV19, the J gene TRBJ2-7; D is uncertain. From germline, CDR1 is LNHDA and CDR2 SQIVND (reference sequence). This CDR3 contains 15 residues. V gave up 6 bases and J gave up 6 bases, with 21 bases separating them. The CDR3 reads CASSIFPLEAAEQYF. DNA of the CDR3: TGTGCCAGTAGCATATTCCCCCTAGAGGCAGCCGAGCAGTACTTC.

V is TRBV7-9 and J is TRBJ1-2; D remains ambiguous. Germline CDR1 reads SEHNR; CDR2 reads FQNEAQ (reference sequence). The germline V and J ends were trimmed by 6 bases and 8 bases, with 22 bases remaining between them. The CDR3 extends over 15 amino acids. Here the CDR3 reads CASRGDGQVRFGYTF. The CDR3 DNA reads as TGTGCCAGCAGGGGAGACGGTCAAGTCCGGTTCGGCTACACCTTC. Supplemented by reference TRBV7-9 and TRBJ1-2, the full variable domain reads DTGVSQNPRHKITKRGQNVTFRCDPISEHNRLYWYRQTLGQGPEFLTYFQNEAQLEKSRLLSDRFSAERPKGSFSTLEIQRTEQGDSAMYLCASRGDGQVRFGYTFGSGTRLTVV.

A word on this clone: At one end, the junction sequence differs from germline, possibly due to a read error. The rearrangement uses TRBV20-1 and TRBJ1-2; 7 bases are shared with TRBD1. CDR1 is DFQATT and CDR2 is SNEGSKA in the germline V gene (reference sequence). The CDR3 totals 11 residues. The CDR3 nucleotides are TGCAGTGCTCGACAGGGTGGCAGAGGGGTCTTC. Amino acid sequence: CSARQGGRGVF.

This chain uses TRBV7-3 with TRBJ1-1; tentative D call: TRBD1 (5 bases). Germline loops: CDR1 SGHTA, CDR2 FQGTGA. The CDR3 spans 13 residues. V was clipped by 4 bases and J by 0 bases, with 6 bases between them. The CDR3 bases are TGTGCCAGCAGCTGGGGCTTGAACACTGAAGCTTTCTTT. This encodes CASSWGLNTEAFF.

This clone was counted a single time. The genes are TRBV7-9 and TRBJ2-7; tentatively, D is TRBD1 (6 bases). CDR3 length: 14 residues. The V gene's germline CDR1 is SEHNR and CDR2 FQNEAQ (reference sequence). V was pared by 2 bases and J by 5 bases, with 13 bases between. The CDR3 bases are TGTGCCAGCAGCTTATACAGGGTCGGGAACGAGCAGTACTTC. Translation gives CASSLYRVGNEQYF.

This chain uses TRBV3-1 (or the pseudogene TRBV3-2) with TRBJ2-5; a possible D gene is TRBD2 (5 bases). The germline V gene has CDR1 LGHDT and CDR2 YNNKEL (reference sequence). V was shortened by 3 bases and J by 3 bases, with 11 bases between the two germline ends. The CDR3 consists of 14 residues. The CDR3 protein is CASSQGRREETQYF. The CDR3 DNA reads as TGTGCCAGCAGCCAGGGGAGAAGGGAAGAGACCCAGTACTTC.

This clone was found once. The chain has TRBV28 and TRBJ2-4; tentatively, D is TRBD2 (6 bases). The V gene's germline CDR1 is MDHEN and CDR2 SYDVKM. The CDR3 spans 17 residues. V lost 5 bases and J 5 bases, leaving 22 bases between the germline ends. This chain's CDR3 is CASSPRDSTSYENIQYF. DNA for the CDR3: TGTGCCAGCAGTCCAAGGGACTCTACAAGTTACGAAAACATTCAGTACTTC.

This clone turned up a few times. This chain uses TRBV2 with TRBJ1-5, with D unresolved. Per germline, CDR1 SNHLY and CDR2 FYNNEI. The V end was cut by 1 base, the J end by 5 bases, with 12 bases between. The CDR3 totals 15 residues. For the CDR3, the DNA is TGTGCCAGCAGTGAAGAGGTCAGGCAAGATCAGCCCCAGCATTTT. Its protein product is CASSEEVRQDQPQHF.

This clone came up a few times. The J gene is TRBJ2-3, the V gene TRBV5-5, with 10 bases identical to TRBD2. Germline assignment: CDR1 SGHKS and CDR2 YYEKEE (reference sequence). V shed 1 base, J shed 5 bases, and the junction held 7 bases outside the gene matches. CDR3 size: 16 residues. The CDR3: CASSLTSGMGGDTQYF. The DNA of the CDR3 is TGTGCCAGCAGCTTGACTAGCGGGATGGGGGGAGATACGCAGTATTTT.

The chain carries TRBV28 and TRBJ1-2; D perhaps matches TRBD1 (5 bases). Between the trimmed V and J ends, which lost 7 bases and 8 bases, there was a span of 20 bases. The V gene's germline CDR1 is MDHEN and CDR2 SYDVKM. CDR3 length: 14 residues. This CDR3 reads CASTIQQQVAGYTF. The DNA for the CDR3 is TGTGCCAGCACCATACAGCAACAGGTGGCGGGCTACACCTTC.

V usage is TRBV11-2 and J usage is TRBJ1-2, with 9 nucleotides matching TRBD1. V lost 4 bases and J lost 2; bases outside the gene matches: 2. Germline-derived CDR1 and CDR2 are SGHAT and FQNNGV. The CDR3 runs to 14 residues. In DNA form, the CDR3 reads TGTGCCAGCAGCTCCGGGACAGGGAACTATGGCTACACCTTC. Amino acid sequence: CASSSGTGNYGYTF.

The chain is built from TRBV15 and TRBJ1-2; the D gene is possibly TRBD1 (5 bases). The CDR3 is 16 residues long. Germline V gene lookup returns CDR1 LNHNV and CDR2 YYDKDF (reference sequence). The V and J ends lost 0 bases and 4 bases respectively, with 15 bases between them. The CDR3 DNA sequence: TGTGCCACCAGCAGAGAAACAGGCAGACAAGTCTATGGCTACACCTTC. Its protein is CATSRETGRQVYGYTF.

In this sample, this clone turned up once. The V and J genes are TRBV5-1 and TRBJ1-4, with 7 nucleotides matching TRBD1. With V trimmed by 3 bases and J by 7 bases, 6 bases remained unmatched. The CDR3 extends over 14 amino acids. Germline assignment: CDR1 SGHRS and CDR2 YFSETQ. CDR3 residues: CASSSRGIGEKLFF. The DNA for the CDR3 is TGCGCCAGCAGCTCCAGGGGGATCGGTGAAAAACTGTTTTTT. Combining the CDR3 with reference TRBV5-1 and TRBJ1-4 gives the whole variable domain KAGVTQTPRYLIKTRGQQVTLSCSPISGHRSVSWYQQTPGQGLQFLFEYFSETQRNKGNFPGRFSGRQFSNSRSEMNVSTLELGDSALYLCASSSRGIGEKLFFGSGTQLSVL.

The genes are TRBV28 and TRBJ1-5; weak D call: TRBD1 (5 bases). Per the germline V gene, CDR1 is MDHEN and CDR2 is SYDVKM. This CDR3 is 14 amino acids long. Deletions cut 6 bases from V and 0 bases from J, with 9 bases between. CDR3 bases: TGTGCCAGCAGGGGGGGGAGTAGCAATCAGCCCCAGCATTTT. This sequence encodes CASRGGSSNQPQHF.

The V call is TRBV5-6, the J call TRBJ2-1; D perhaps matches TRBD1 (7 bases). CDR1 is SGHDT and CDR2 is YYEEEE in the germline V gene. V gave up 3 bases and J gave up 7 bases, with 17 bases separating them. This CDR3 is built from 15 residues. This chain's CDR3 is CASSSPEGALNEQFF. CDR3 coding DNA: TGTGCCAGCAGCTCCCCGGAGGGGGCTTTAAATGAGCAGTTCTTC.

The chain couples TRBV27 to TRBJ2-7; a possible D gene is TRBD2 (5 bases). CDR3 length: 13 amino acids. Germline-derived CDR1 and CDR2 are MNHEY and SMNVEV (reference sequence). V was trimmed by 6 bases and J by 2 bases, leaving 11 bases between them. Written as DNA, the CDR3 is TGTGCCAGCAGATCCCTCGGGGCCTACGAGCAGTACTTC. This encodes CASRSLGAYEQYF.

This clone was counted a few times. The gene calls are TRBV18 and TRBJ2-3; the match to TRBD2 covers 9 bases. The length of the CDR3 is 17 residues. From germline, CDR1 is KGHSH and CDR2 LQKENI. V dropped 4 bases and J dropped 3; count of bases not matched to a gene: 11. The CDR3 here is CASSHVFSGGITDTQYF. CDR3 in DNA: TGTGCCAGCTCACACGTTTTTAGCGGGGGAATAACAGATACGCAGTATTTT.

The V gene is TRBV5-6, the J gene TRBJ1-1; D is possibly TRBD1 (6 bases). Looked up from germline, CDR1 is SGHDT and CDR2 is YYEEEE. The CDR3 sequence is 15 residues long. Between the trimmed V and J ends, which lost 1 base and 6 bases, there was a span of 16 bases. The CDR3 loop is CASSLSPTGRAEAFF. The DNA for the CDR3 is TGTGCCAGCAGCTTGTCACCTACAGGGCGCGCTGAAGCTTTCTTT. The entire variable domain, with the rest obtained from reference TRBV5-6 and TRBJ1-1, is as follows: DAGVTQSPTHLIKTRGQQVTLRCSPKSGHDTVSWYQQALGQGPQFIFQYYEEEERQRGNFPDRFSGHQFPNYSSELNVNALLLGDSALYLCASSLSPTGRAEAFFGQGTRLTVV.